This TCR beta chain was captured in a study of T cell repertoires in cytomegalovirus infection. Whole-study context: Through public TCR beta signatures, both CMV infection and matching HLA type were indicated. Whole-study results and caveats: There were HLA-C-restricted CMV-specific TCR beta clonotypes dominating the ex vivo response. Adding up the frequency of public TCR beta families identified people who carried CMV plus the relevant HLA.

To note about this clonotype: Its antigen is as yet unknown.

V lost 8 bases and J 12 bases, leaving 17 bases between the germline ends. The CDR3 length is 10 residues. Germline V gives CDR1 GTSNPN, CDR2 SVGIG (reference sequence). In TCRdb, the reads were re-called with MiXCR into one record per CDR3 protein. This table holds about 20,000 distinct CDR3 sequences, 35% to 45% found once. The genes are TRBV30 and TRBJ2-7; possibly TRBD2 for D (6 bases). The clonotype originates from a human donor in good health (CMV status not recorded). Some clones in this sample may be carry-over from other donors' samples. The sample was CD8+ T cells from cultured PBMCs, taken from culture after CMV antigen stimulation. The CDR3 sequence: CAGEVGGLYF. The CDR3 bases are TGTGCCGGAGAAGTAGGAGGGTTGTACTTC.